The clone carrying this T cell receptor beta chain was seen only a few times. Its specificity is not known. These data belong to a study of early T cells in non-severe SARS-CoV-2 infection. Study background: Investigators sequenced bulk RNA drawn from unsorted whole blood, and chains remained unpaired. Whole-study results and caveats: Matches to VDJdb favored anti-spike CD8 responses and missed private and CD4 specificities.

Attachment of unique molecular identifiers to individual cDNA molecules was performed. MiXCR, run by TCRdb on the 5' RACE reads, gives a single entry per CDR3 protein. The sample lists 45,000 or so distinct CDR3 sequences; around 3.6% were seen once. Germline V gene lookup returns CDR1 DFQATT and CDR2 SNEGSKA (reference sequence). V lost 2 bases to trimming and J lost 2 bases; unmatched junction nucleotides: 6. The CDR3 has 16 amino acids. The TCR was taken from an adult who was a healthcare worker with PCR-confirmed SARS-CoV-2 infection or an uninfected control (not recorded which). The V gene is TRBV20-1, the J gene TRBJ2-3; the match to TRBD2 covers 11 bases. What was sequenced was whole blood. In nucleotides, the CDR3 is TGCAGTGCTAGACCCACTAGCGGGGGCCCCACAGATACGCAGTATTTT. Its protein product is CSARPTSGGPTDTQYF.